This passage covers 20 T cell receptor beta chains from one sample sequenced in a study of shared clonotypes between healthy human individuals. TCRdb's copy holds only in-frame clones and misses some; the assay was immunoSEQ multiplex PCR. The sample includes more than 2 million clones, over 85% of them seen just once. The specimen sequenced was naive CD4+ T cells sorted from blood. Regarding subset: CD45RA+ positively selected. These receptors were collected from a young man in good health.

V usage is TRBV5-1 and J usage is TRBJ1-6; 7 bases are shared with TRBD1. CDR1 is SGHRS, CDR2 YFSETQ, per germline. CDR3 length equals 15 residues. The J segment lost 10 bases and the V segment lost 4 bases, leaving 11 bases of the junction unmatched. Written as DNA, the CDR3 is TGCGCCAGCAGCGCAATGACAGGGACGAGCTCACCCCTCCACTTT. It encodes CASSAMTGTSSPLHF. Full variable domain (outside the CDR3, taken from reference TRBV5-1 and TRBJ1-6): KAGVTQTPRYLIKTRGQQVTLSCSPISGHRSVSWYQQTPGQGLQFLFEYFSETQRNKGNFPGRFSGRQFSNSRSEMNVSTLELGDSALYLCASSAMTGTSSPLHFGNGTRLTVT.

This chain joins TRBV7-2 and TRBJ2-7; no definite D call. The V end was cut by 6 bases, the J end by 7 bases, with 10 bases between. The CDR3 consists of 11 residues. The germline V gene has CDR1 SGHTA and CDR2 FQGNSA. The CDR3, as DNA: TGTGCCAGCAGGCTAAGTAAGGAGCAGTACTTC. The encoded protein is CASRLSKEQYF.

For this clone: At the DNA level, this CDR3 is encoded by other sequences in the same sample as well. For the CDR3, the DNA is TGTGCCTGGAGTGCTGGACAGGGTGGCTATGGCTACACCTTC. This codes for CAWSAGQGGYGYTF. The gene calls are TRBV30 and TRBJ1-2; 8 nucleotides match TRBD1. Germline assignment: CDR1 GTSNPN and CDR2 SVGIG (reference sequence). The CDR3 extends over 14 amino acids. V shed 1 base, J shed 4 bases, and the junction held 5 bases outside the gene matches.

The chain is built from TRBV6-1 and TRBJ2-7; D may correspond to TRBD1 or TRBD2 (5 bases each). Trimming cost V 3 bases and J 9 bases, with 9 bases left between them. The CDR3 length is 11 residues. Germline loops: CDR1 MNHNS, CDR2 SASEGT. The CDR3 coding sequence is TGTGCCAGCAGTGACAGGGCGGGGCAGTACTTC. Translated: CASSDRAGQYF.

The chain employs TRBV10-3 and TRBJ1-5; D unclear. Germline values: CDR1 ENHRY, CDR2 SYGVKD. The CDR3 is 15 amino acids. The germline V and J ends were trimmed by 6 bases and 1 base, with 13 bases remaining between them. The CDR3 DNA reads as TGTGCCATCAGCCCAGGAACCGGGAGCAATCAGCCCCAGCATTTT. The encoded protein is CAISPGTGSNQPQHF.

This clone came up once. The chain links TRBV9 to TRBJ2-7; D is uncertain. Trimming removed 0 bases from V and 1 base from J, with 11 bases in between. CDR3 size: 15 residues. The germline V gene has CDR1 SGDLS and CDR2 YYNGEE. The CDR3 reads CASSVEDGRSYEQYF. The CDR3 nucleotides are TGTGCCAGCAGCGTAGAGGATGGCCGATCCTACGAGCAGTACTTC.

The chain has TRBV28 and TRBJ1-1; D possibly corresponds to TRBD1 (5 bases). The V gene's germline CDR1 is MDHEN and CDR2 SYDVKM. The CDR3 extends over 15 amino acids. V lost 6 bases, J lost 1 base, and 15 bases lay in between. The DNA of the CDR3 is TGTGCCAGCAGCGAACAACAGGCTACGAACACTGAAGCTTTCTTT. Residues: CASSEQQATNTEAFF.

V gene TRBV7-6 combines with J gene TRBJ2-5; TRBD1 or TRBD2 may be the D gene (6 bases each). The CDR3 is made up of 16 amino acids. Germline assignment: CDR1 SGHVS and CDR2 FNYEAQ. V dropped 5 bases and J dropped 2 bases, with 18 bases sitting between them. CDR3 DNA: TGTGCCAGCAGCCAAGGGGGGACACCAGTACAAGAGACCCAGTACTTC. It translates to CASSQGGTPVQETQYF.

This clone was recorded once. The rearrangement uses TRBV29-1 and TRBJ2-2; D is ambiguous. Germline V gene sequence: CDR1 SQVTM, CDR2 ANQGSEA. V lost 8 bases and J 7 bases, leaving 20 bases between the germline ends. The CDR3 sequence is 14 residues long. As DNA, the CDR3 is TGCAGCCCCAAGCCTTGGACGGCCGGCGGGGAGCTGTTTTTT. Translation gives CSPKPWTAGGELFF.

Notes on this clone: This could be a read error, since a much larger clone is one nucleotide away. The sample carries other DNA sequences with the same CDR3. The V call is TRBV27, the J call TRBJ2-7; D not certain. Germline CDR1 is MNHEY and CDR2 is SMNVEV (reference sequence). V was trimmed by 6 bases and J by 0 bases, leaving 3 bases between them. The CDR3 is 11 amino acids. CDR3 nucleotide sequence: TGTGCCAGCAGCACCTCCTACGAGCAGTACTTC. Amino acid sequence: CASSTSYEQYF.

The CDR3 region has the DNA TGTGCCAGCAGAGAGACAGGGGGCAATGGAAACACCATATATTTT. Translated, it gives CASRETGGNGNTIYF. This sequence joins TRBV6-1 and TRBJ1-3; 10 bases line up with TRBD1. The V gene's germline CDR1 is MNHNS and CDR2 SASEGT. The CDR3 has 15 amino acids. With 6 bases clipped from V and 3 bases from J, the junction kept 5 bases outside the gene matches.

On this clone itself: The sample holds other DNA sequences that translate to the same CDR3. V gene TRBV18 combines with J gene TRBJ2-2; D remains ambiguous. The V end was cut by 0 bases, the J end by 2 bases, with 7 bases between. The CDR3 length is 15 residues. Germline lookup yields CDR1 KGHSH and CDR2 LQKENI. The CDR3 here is CASSPPGLNTGELFF. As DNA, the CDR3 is TGTGCCAGCTCACCACCCGGGCTTAACACCGGGGAGCTGTTTTTT. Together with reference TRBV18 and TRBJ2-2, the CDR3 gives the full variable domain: NAGVMQNPRHLVRRRGQEARLRCSPMKGHSHVYWYRQLPEEGLKFMVYLQKENIIDESGMPKERFSAEFPKEGPSILRIQQVVRGDSAAYFCASSPPGLNTGELFFGEGSRLTVL.

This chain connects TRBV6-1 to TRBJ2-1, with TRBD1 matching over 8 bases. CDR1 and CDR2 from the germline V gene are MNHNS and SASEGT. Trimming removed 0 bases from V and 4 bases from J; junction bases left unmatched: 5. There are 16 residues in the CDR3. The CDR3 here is CASSEATQGAYNEQFF. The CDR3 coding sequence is TGTGCCAGCAGTGAAGCGACCCAGGGGGCGTACAATGAGCAGTTCTTC.

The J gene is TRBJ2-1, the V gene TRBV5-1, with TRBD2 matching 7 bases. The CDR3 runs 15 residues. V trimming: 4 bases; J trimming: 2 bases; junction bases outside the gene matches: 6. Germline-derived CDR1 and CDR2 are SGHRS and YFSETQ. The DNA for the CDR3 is TGCGCCAGCAGCCCAGAAGCGGGGACCTACAATGAGCAGTTCTTC. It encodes CASSPEAGTYNEQFF.

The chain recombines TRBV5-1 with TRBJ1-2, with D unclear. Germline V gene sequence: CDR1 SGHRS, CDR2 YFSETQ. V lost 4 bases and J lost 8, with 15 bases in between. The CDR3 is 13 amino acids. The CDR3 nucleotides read TGCGCCAGCAGCCCACCGTCGGAAGGCGGCTACACCTTC. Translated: CASSPPSEGGYTF.

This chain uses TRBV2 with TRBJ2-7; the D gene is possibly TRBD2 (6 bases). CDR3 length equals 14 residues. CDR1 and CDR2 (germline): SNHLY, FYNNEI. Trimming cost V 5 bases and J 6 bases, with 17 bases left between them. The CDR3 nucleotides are TGTGCCAGCAGTTGGGGGACTTCCTTCGGCGAGCAGTACTTC. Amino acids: CASSWGTSFGEQYF.

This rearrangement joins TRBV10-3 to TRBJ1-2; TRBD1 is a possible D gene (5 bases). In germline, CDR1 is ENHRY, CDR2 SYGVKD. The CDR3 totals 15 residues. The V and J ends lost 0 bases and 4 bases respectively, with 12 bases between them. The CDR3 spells CAISESGGDFYGYTF. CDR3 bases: TGTGCCATCAGTGAGTCTGGGGGGGACTTCTATGGCTACACCTTC.

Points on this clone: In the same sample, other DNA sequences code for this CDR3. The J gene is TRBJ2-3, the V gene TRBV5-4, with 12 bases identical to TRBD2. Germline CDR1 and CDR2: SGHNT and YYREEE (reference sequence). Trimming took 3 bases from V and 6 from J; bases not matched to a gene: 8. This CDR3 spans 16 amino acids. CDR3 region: CASSSGTSGRTDTQYF. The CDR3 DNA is TGTGCCAGCAGCTCCGGAACTAGCGGGAGGACCGATACGCAGTATTTT. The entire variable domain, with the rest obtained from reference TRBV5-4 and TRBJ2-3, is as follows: ETGVTQSPTHLIKTRGQQVTLRCSSQSGHNTVSWYQQALGQGPQFIFQYYREEENGRGNFPPRFSGLQFPNYSSELNVNALELDDSALYLCASSSGTSGRTDTQYFGPGTRLTVL.

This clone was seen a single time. The CDR3 bases are TGTGCCAGCAGCAACGGCCTGGATAATTCACCCCTCCACTTT. This codes for CASSNGLDNSPLHF. The rearrangement uses TRBV6-6 and TRBJ1-6, with unresolved D. This CDR3 contains 14 residues. Trimming left V 6 bases short and J 5 bases short, with 11 bases between. In germline, CDR1 is MNHNY, CDR2 SVGAGI (reference sequence).

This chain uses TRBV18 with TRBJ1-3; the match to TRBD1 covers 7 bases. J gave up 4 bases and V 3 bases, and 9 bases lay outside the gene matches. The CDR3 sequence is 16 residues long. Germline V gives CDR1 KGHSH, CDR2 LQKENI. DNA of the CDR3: TGTGCCAGCTCACCCTCCGAGACAGGGACGGGAAACACCATATATTTT. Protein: CASSPSETGTGNTIYF.